Following are 6 T cell receptor beta chains from one sample sequenced in a study of identical twins. TCRdb used MiXCR to reprocess the 5' RACE reads, holding one entry per CDR3 protein. The table includes hundreds of thousands of distinct CDR3 sequences, around a sixth detected once. This sample also appeared in a second study, on T cells expressing NK-cell markers.

Sequencing used PBMCs. These TCRs come from a woman between 18 and 29 years old in good health.

The chain couples TRBV5-1 to TRBJ2-2, with 8 bases fitting TRBD2. CDR1 and CDR2 (germline): SGHRS, YFSETQ. The CDR3 runs 16 residues. V shed 4 bases, J shed 4 bases, and the junction held 9 bases outside the gene matches. The CDR3 is CASSLPSGRLTGELFF. The CDR3 DNA is TGCGCCAGCAGCCTCCCGAGCGGGAGACTCACCGGGGAGCTGTTTTTT.

This sequence joins TRBV6-5 and TRBJ2-6; D is possibly TRBD1 (5 bases). In germline, CDR1 is MNHEY, CDR2 SVGAGI. This CDR3 region has 18 residues. V gave up 2 bases and J gave up 0 bases, with 14 bases separating them. The CDR3 spells CASSYGYRILSGANVLTF. The CDR3 DNA reads TGTGCCAGCAGTTACGGGTACAGGATCCTCTCTGGGGCCAACGTCCTGACTTTC.

As to this clonotype: At one end, the junction sequence differs from germline, possibly due to a read error. The genes are TRBV6-2 or TRBV6-3 and TRBJ1-5; 7 bases map to TRBD1. This CDR3 is 14 amino acids long. CDR1 is MNHEY, CDR2 SVGEGT, per germline. The CDR3 loop is CASSTGVLNRPQHF. The CDR3 DNA sequence: TGTGCCAGCAGCACAGGGGTGCTCAATCGGCCCCAGCATTTT.

V and J are TRBV5-5 and TRBJ1-3; TRBD1 aligns across 9 bases. The CDR3 sequence is 15 residues long. The germline V gene encodes CDR1 SGHKS and CDR2 YYEKEE (reference sequence). The ends lost 4 bases at V and 4 bases at J; junction bases unmatched: 6. The CDR3, as DNA: TGTGCCAGCAGCGCGGACAGGGGTTTCGGAAACACCATATATTTT. This sequence encodes CASSADRGFGNTIYF.

In DNA form, the CDR3 reads TGTGCCAGCAGTGAATTCCTGGGGTATGAGCAGTTCTTC. It yields the protein CASSEFLGYEQFF. This chain links TRBV2 with TRBJ2-1; D is unresolved. The CDR3 totals 13 residues. Trimming pared 2 bases from V and 8 bases from J, leaving 10 bases between. Germline-derived CDR1 and CDR2 are SNHLY and FYNNEI.

The chain joins TRBV24-1 to TRBJ2-2, with 10 bases matching TRBD1. The V gene end was trimmed by 2 bases and the J gene end by 6 bases; junction bases not matched to a gene: 5. This CDR3 has 16 amino acids. Germline loops: CDR1 KGHDR, CDR2 SFDVKD. CDR3 DNA: TGTGCCACCAGTGATTCCGGGACAGGGGTTCCCGGGGAGCTGTTTTTT. This translates into CATSDSGTGVPGELFF.